This record covers a single T cell receptor (beta chain). This entry belongs to a study of OX40 agonist ivuxolimab in advanced cancers. Across the whole study: Dose-escalation cases comprised hepatocellular carcinoma, melanoma, renal cell or head and neck cancer. 30% to 40% of patients had received prior checkpoint inhibitor therapy.

TCRdb keeps only in-frame clones here, not all; method: immunoSEQ multiplex PCR. The table includes fewer than 7,500 clones, about nine tenths detected once. J gave up 0 bases and V 6 bases, and 4 bases lay outside the gene matches. There are 15 residues in the CDR3. In germline, CDR1 is MNHNS, CDR2 SASEGT. This material consisted of CD4+ or CD8+ T cells sorted from blood, taken in a trial of the OX40 agonist ivuxolimab. V is TRBV6-1 and J is TRBJ1-5; 8 positions match TRBD1. This sequence originates from an adult with an advanced solid tumor such as melanoma, head and neck, liver or kidney cancer. The CDR3 DNA is TGTGCCAGCAGGGTGACAGGGGATAGCAATCAGCCCCAGCATTTT. This codes for CASRVTGDSNQPQHF.